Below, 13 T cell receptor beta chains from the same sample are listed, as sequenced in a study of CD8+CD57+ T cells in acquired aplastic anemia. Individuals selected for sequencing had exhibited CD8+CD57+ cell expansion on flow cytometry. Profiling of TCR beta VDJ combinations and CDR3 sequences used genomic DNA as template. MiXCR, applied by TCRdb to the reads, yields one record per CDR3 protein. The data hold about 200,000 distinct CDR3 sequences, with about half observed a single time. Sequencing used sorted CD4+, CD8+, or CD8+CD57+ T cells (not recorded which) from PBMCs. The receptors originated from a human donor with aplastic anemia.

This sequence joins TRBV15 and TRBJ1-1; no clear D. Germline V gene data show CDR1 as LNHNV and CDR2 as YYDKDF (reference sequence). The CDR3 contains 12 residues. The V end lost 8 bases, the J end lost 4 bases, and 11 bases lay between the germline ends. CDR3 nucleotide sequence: TGTGCCACCTCGTCATGGGGCACTGAAGCTTTCTTT. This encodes CATSSWGTEAFF.

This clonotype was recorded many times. For the CDR3, the DNA is TGCAGCGTCCCCAGCCTGGCGGGGGGGAGCAATGAGCAGTTCTTC. Encoded protein: CSVPSLAGGSNEQFF. This chain links TRBV29-1 with TRBJ2-1; 9 bases align to TRBD2. Germline V lookup: CDR1 SQVTM, CDR2 ANQGSEA. The CDR3 loop spans 15 amino acids. V shed 6 bases, J shed 6 bases, and the junction held 12 bases outside the gene matches.

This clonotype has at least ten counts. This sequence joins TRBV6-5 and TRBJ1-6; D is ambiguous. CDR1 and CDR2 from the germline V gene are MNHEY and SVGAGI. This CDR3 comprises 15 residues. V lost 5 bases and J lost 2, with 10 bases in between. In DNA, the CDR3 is TGTGCCAGCAGTAACACCCGGGCCTATAATTCACCCCTCCACTTT. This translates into CASSNTRAYNSPLHF.

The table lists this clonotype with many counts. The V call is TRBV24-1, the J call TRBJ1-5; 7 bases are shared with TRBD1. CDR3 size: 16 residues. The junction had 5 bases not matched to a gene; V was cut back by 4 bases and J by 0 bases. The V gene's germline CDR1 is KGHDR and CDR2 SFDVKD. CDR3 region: CATSDPGQNSNQPQHF. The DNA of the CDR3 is TGTGCCACCAGTGACCCGGGACAGAATAGCAATCAGCCCCAGCATTTT.

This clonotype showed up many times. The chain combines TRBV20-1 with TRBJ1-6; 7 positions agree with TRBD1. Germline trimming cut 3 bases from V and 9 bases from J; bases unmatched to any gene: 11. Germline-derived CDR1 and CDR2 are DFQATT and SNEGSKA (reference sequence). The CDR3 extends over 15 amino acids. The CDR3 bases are TGCAGTGCTAGGTCCCAGGGGGGGGTGGGTTCACCCCTCCACTTT. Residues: CSARSQGGVGSPLHF.

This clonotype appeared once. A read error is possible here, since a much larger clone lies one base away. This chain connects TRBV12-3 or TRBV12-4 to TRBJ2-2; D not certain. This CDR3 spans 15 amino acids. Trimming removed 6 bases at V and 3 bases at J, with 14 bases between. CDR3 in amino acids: CASSALQAYTGELFF. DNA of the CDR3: TGTGCCAGCAGCGCATTACAAGCTTACACCGGGGAGCTGTTTTTT.

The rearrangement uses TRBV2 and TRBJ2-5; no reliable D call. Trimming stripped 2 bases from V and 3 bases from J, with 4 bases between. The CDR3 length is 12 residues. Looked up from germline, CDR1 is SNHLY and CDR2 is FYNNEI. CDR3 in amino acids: CASSEIEETQYF. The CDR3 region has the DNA TGTGCCAGCAGTGAAATCGAAGAGACCCAGTACTTC.

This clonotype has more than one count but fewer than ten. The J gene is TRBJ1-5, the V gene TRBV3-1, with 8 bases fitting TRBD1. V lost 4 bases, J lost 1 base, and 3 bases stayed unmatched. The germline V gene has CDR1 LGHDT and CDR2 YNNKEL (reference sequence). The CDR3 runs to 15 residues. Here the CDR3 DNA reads TGTGCCAGCAGCCTACAGGGGGTAAGCAATCAGCCCCAGCATTTT. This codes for CASSLQGVSNQPQHF.

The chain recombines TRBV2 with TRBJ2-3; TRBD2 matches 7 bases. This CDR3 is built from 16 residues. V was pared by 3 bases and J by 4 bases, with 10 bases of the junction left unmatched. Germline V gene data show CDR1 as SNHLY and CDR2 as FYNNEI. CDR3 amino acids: CASSEGERGRADTQYF. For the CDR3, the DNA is TGTGCCAGCAGTGAGGGGGAGCGGGGAAGAGCAGATACGCAGTATTTT.

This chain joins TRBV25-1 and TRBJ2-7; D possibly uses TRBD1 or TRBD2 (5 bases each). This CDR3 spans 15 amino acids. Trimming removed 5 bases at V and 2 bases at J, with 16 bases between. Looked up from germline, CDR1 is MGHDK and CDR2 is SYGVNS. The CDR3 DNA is TGTGCCAGCAGTCCCTTGGGGGTCCTTACCTACGAGCAGTACTTC. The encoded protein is CASSPLGVLTYEQYF.

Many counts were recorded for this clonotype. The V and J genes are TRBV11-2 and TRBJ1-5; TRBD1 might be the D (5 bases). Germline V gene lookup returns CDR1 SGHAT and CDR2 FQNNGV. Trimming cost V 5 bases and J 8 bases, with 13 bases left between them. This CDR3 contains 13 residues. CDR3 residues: CASSLEGSEPQHF. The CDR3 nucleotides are TGTGCCAGCAGCCTGGAGGGGTCGGAGCCCCAGCATTTT.

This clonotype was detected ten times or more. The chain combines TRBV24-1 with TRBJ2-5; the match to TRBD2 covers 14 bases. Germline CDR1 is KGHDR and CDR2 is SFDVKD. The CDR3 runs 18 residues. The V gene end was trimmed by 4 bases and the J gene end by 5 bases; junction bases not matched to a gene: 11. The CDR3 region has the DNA TGTGCCACCAGTGACTCCGGACTAGCGGGGGGCCCGGGGGAGACCCAGTACTTC. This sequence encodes CATSDSGLAGGPGETQYF.

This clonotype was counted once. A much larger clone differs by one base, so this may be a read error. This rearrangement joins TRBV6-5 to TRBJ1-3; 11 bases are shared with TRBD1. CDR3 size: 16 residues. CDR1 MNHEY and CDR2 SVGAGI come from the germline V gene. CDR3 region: CACSYSGTGGGNTIYF. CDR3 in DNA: TGTGCCTGCAGTTACTCGGGGACAGGGGGTGGAAACACCATATATTTT.